A selection of T cell receptor beta chains follows, all from one sample in a study of control samples from healthy donors and cancer patients. Here immunoSEQ multiplex PCR was the method, and the copy in TCRdb shows in-frame clones only, minus some. The profile shows about 160,000 clones, 85% to 95% of them singletons. Specimen: blood. Receptors originate from a woman aged 40 to 50 in good health. Both conserved end residues are part of each CDR3. A D gene is named only where the DNA matches it firmly. Clone size is stated in some rows and not others, as once, few, many or a class when expanded.

TRBJ1-5	once	.	TRBV7-2	CASSYSSGAGQPQHF	TGTGCCAGCAGCTACAGCTCAGGGGCCGGACAGCCCCAGCATTTT
TRBJ2-5	.	.	TRBV28	CASTRGLETQYF	TGTGCCAGCACCCGAGGTTTGGAGACCCAGTACTTC
TRBJ1-1	.	.	TRBV12-3/TRBV12-4	CASSFATEAFF	TGTGCCAGCAGTTTCGCCACTGAAGCTTTCTTT
TRBJ1-2	.	.	TRBV10-3	CAISDKENYGYTF	TGTGCCATCAGTGACAAAGAGAACTATGGCTACACCTTC
TRBJ1-6	.	TRBD1	TRBV19	CASTPGDRGEAPLHF	TGTGCCAGTACCCCCGGGGACAGGGGTGAGGCACCCCTCCACTTT
TRBJ2-5	.	TRBD1	TRBV5-8	CASSPGQGQETQYF	TGTGCCAGCAGCCCCGGACAGGGCCAAGAGACCCAGTACTTC
TRBJ1-5	.	.	TRBV20-1	CSASKEYSNQPQHF	TGCAGTGCTAGTAAAGAGTATAGCAATCAGCCCCAGCATTTT
TRBJ1-1	.	TRBD1	TRBV6-5	CASSPRTGYGTEAFF	TGTGCCAGCAGTCCACGGACAGGGTACGGCACTGAAGCTTTCTTT
TRBJ1-4	.	.	TRBV21-1	CASSKVGREVPNEKLFF	TGTGCCAGCAGCAAAGTTGGCAGGGAGGTACCTAATGAAAAACTGTTTTTT
TRBJ2-7	.	TRBD1	TRBV19	CASSQTGVREQYF	TGTGCCAGTAGTCAAACAGGGGTACGGGAGCAGTACTTC
TRBJ1-1	.	TRBD1	TRBV7-2	CASSSRQGHTEAFF	TGTGCCAGCAGCTCCAGACAGGGACACACTGAAGCTTTCTTT
TRBJ2-5	.	TRBD2	TRBV9	CASSVSGGAGETQYF	TGTGCCAGCAGCGTATCGGGGGGTGCGGGGGAGACCCAGTACTTC
TRBJ1-1	.	TRBD1	TRBV7-2	CASSFSWTGETEAFF	TGTGCCAGCAGCTTCTCCTGGACAGGGGAGACTGAAGCTTTCTTT
TRBJ2-3	.	.	TRBV9	CASSVDSLGAPSTDTQYF	TGTGCCAGCAGCGTAGATTCCCTTGGAGCGCCCAGCACAGATACGCAGTATTTT
TRBJ2-7	.	.	TRBV2	CASSESLAVPYEQYF	TGTGCCAGCAGTGAATCGCTCGCTGTCCCCTACGAGCAGTACTTC
TRBJ2-7	.	.	TRBV7-9	CASTRQLESSYEQYF	TGTGCCAGCACCCGACAGCTTGAGAGCTCCTACGAGCAGTACTTC
TRBJ2-7	.	.	TRBV7-2	CASSLVRPGAAEQYF	TGTGCCAGCAGCTTAGTCCGTCCGGGAGCAGCCGAGCAGTACTTC
TRBJ1-1	.	TRBD1	TRBV25-1	CASSTRGIMNTEAFF	TGTGCCAGCAGTACCAGGGGGATCATGAACACTGAAGCTTTCTTT
TRBJ1-1	.	.	TRBV7-2	CASSLGGRRGAFF	TGTGCCAGCAGCTTGGGGGGGCGGCGAGGAGCTTTCTTT
TRBJ2-5	.	.	TRBV5-6	CASSFPTGLQETQYF	TGTGCCAGCAGCTTTCCAACAGGGCTCCAAGAGACCCAGTACTTC
TRBJ1-4	.	.	TRBV4-1	CASSQGAGATNEKLFF	TGCGCCAGCAGCCAAGGCGCGGGAGCAACTAATGAAAAACTGTTTTTT
TRBJ1-4	.	.	TRBV29-1	CSGIGLEEKLFF	TGCAGCGGAATAGGCCTGGAGGAAAAACTGTTTTTT
TRBJ1-1	.	.	TRBV11-2	CASSRQGWNTEAFF	TGTGCCAGCAGCCGTCAGGGCTGGAACACTGAAGCTTTCTTT
TRBJ1-1	.	.	TRBV7-2	CASSSAVQWNTEAFF	TGTGCCAGCAGCTCCGCAGTACAATGGAACACTGAAGCTTTCTTT
TRBJ2-1	.	TRBD2	TRBV5-1	CASSTRSGSSYNEQFF	TGCGCCAGCAGCACCAGAAGCGGGAGCTCCTACAATGAGCAGTTCTTC
TRBJ2-6	.	.	TRBV11-2	CASSLGEGAGANVLTF	TGTGCCAGCAGCTTAGGGGAGGGGGCTGGGGCCAACGTCCTGACTTTC
TRBJ2-7	.	TRBD2	TRBV7-2	CASRPPSGGISYEQYF	TGTGCCAGCAGACCTCCCAGCGGGGGGATATCCTACGAGCAGTACTTC
TRBJ2-6	.	.	TRBV7-3	CASSLEGFGANVLTF	TGTGCCAGCAGCTTAGAGGGCTTTGGGGCCAACGTCCTGACTTTC
TRBJ2-7	.	TRBD2	TRBV4-3	CASSQGMLGGSRSYEQYF	TGCGCCAGCAGCCAAGGAATGTTGGGCGGGAGTCGCTCCTACGAGCAGTACTTC
TRBJ2-7	.	.	TRBV9	CASSVGGVPSYEQYF	TGTGCCAGCAGCGTAGGAGGGGTCCCCTCCTACGAGCAGTACTTC
TRBJ2-2	.	TRBD1	TRBV7-9	CASSRRRTGANTGELFF	TGTGCCAGCAGCCGCAGAAGGACAGGGGCGAACACCGGGGAGCTGTTTTTT
TRBJ2-1	once	TRBD2	TRBV4-3	CASSQFSGWGRDEQFF	TGCGCCAGCAGCCAGTTTAGCGGGTGGGGTCGGGATGAGCAGTTCTTC
TRBJ2-1	once	TRBD1	TRBV4-3	CASSLRRGQGAREQFF	TGCGCCAGCAGCCTCCGGCGGGGACAGGGGGCAAGGGAGCAGTTCTTC
TRBJ1-5	.	.	TRBV6-4	CASSPDRGGNQPQHF	TGTGCCAGCTCCCCCGACCGAGGGGGCAATCAGCCCCAGCATTTT
TRBJ1-6	.	.	TRBV9	CASSGYLGPNSPLHF	TGTGCCAGCAGCGGGTATCTCGGACCCAATTCACCCCTCCACTTT
TRBJ1-1	.	.	TRBV29-1	CSVAGKNTEAFF	TGCAGCGTCGCCGGGAAGAACACTGAAGCTTTCTTT
TRBJ1-6	.	.	TRBV5-4	CASSLVLGPNSPLHF	TGTGCCAGCAGCTTGGTCCTGGGGCCCAATTCACCCCTCCACTTT
TRBJ2-2	.	.	TRBV6-6	CASSYGNRASTGELFF	TGTGCCAGCAGTTACGGGAACAGGGCTAGCACCGGGGAGCTGTTTTTT
TRBJ1-6	.	TRBD1	TRBV6-5	CASSSRGGGNSPLHF	TGTGCCAGCAGTTCCCGGGGAGGGGGCAATTCACCCCTCCACTTT
TRBJ2-3	.	.	TRBV15	CATSKRWGTDTQYF	TGTGCCACCAGCAAGAGGTGGGGTACAGATACGCAGTATTTT